This T cell receptor (beta chain) appears in the sequencing data of a study of cytomegalovirus exposure and HLA in healthy donors (dated by TCRdb to about 2017). Background for the entire study: A later analysis indicated that the 95 to 150 validation repertoires were generated on the platform also employed for the 650 to 850 repertoires of the first cohort. To predict cytomegalovirus infection status, the study combined high-throughput TCR immunosequencing, statistical association of individual TCRs with disease status, and machine learning. The aim of the study was to test whether cataloging public T cell receptors could identify signatures of past pathogen exposure. In addition to the first cohort of 666 subjects, a separate validation cohort of approximately 110 different subjects was used.

The paper's findings and limits, for the study overall: The validation cohort had no HLA typing available for a later analysis, so co-occurrence within that cohort was assessed over all 110 or so repertoires. In a later analysis, TCRs clustered in the first cohort were found to also tend to co-occur in the 110 or so validation repertoires, with 94% of cluster scores above 0. According to the authors, the approach could potentially be generalized to other disease states and immunological phenotypes. In both the original and validation cohorts, the classifier was reported to diagnose cytomegalovirus status with high specificity and sensitivity. The study gave a list of over 150 TCR beta chains associated with cytomegalovirus. While some public TCRs were present in many individuals, most TCR sequences turned up only very rarely across donors. In vitro tests confirmed that a few of the cytomegalovirus-associated TCR beta chains recognize cytomegalovirus antigens.

For this clone: Its antigen specificity is not known. One base away there is no much larger clone; base qualities are not given.

Libraries were constructed by the immunoSEQ multiplex PCR assay. In the source study's methods: A statistical classification framework was built for diagnosing cytomegalovirus status from the catalog of TCR beta chain sequences. TCRdb's version of the immuneACCESS table is confined to in-frame rearrangements and falls short of the full clone set. An unresolved V gene accounts for under half of the shortfall where checked; the remainder is of unknown origin. The V and J calls and clone size come from that table; D and trimming were worked out from the DNA. The sample table contains roughly 300,000 clones; only one count was recorded for 75% to 90% of them. The ten largest clonotypes hold roughly 1.2% of the sample. V is cut by 4 bases and J by 0 bases, and the space between the germline ends is 6 bases. The CDR3 measures 13 amino acids from cysteine to phenylalanine. Only the CDR3 portion is preserved as DNA: 39 bases, with reading frame beginning at the first base. Sequences SQVTM (CDR1) and ANQGSEA (CDR2) are obtained from the germline V gene.

The donors belonged to the validation cohort of approximately 130 subjects, which was separate from the roughly 670-subject first cohort. This receptor was obtained from a woman in her thirties in good health and CMV-seropositive. Sequencing input: PBMCs. The receptor chain draws on TRBV29-1 and TRBJ1-4; no D gene can be assigned with confidence. The DNA sequence follows: TGCAGCGTTGTATCTGCAACTAATGAAAAACTGTTTTTT. This sequence encodes CSVVSATNEKLFF.